These 13 T cell receptor beta chains were all obtained from the same sample, sequenced in a study of T cell repertoires and Cas9 in healthy adults. Assay used: immunoSEQ multiplex PCR; TCRdb lists only in-frame clones, some missing. The sample lists about 20,000 clones, roughly 89% occurring once. Sequences were obtained from CD4+ effector T cells (CD127+, CD25-, CD137-, CD154-) from PBMCs; culture status not recorded. These receptors were taken from a human donor in good health.

This chain uses TRBV28 with TRBJ2-1; 7 nucleotides match TRBD2. The germline V gene has CDR1 MDHEN and CDR2 SYDVKM. This CDR3 comprises 16 residues. With V trimmed by 3 bases and J by 8 bases, 13 bases remained unmatched. CDR3 protein: CASSFSLGGGPDEQFF. CDR3 DNA: TGTGCCAGCAGTTTCTCCCTTGGGGGAGGGCCCGATGAGCAGTTCTTC. Using reference TRBV28 and TRBJ2-1 for the parts outside the CDR3, the full variable domain is DVKVTQSSRYLVKRTGEKVFLECVQDMDHENMFWYRQDPGLGLRLIYFSYDVKMKEKGDIPEGYSVSREKKERFSLILESASTNQTSMYLCASSFSLGGGPDEQFFGPGTRLTVL.

The gene calls are TRBV5-5 and TRBJ2-5, with D hard to call. V lost 7 bases, J lost 6 bases, and 16 bases lay in between. Germline CDR1 is SGHKS and CDR2 is YYEKEE (reference sequence). The CDR3 contains 13 residues. CDR3 sequence reads: CASEAVGVKTQYF. The CDR3 DNA reads as TGTGCCAGCGAAGCCGTTGGGGTAAAGACCCAGTACTTC.

The chain employs TRBV6-1 and TRBJ2-2, with D unclear. V lost 6 bases and J 4 bases, leaving 9 bases between the germline ends. This CDR3 has 13 amino acids. The germline V gene encodes CDR1 MNHNS and CDR2 SASEGT. The CDR3, as DNA: TGTGCCAGCAGCGCCATGGGCACCGGGGAGCTGTTTTTT. This translates into CASSAMGTGELFF.

This clone was seen more than once but under ten times. V gene TRBV30 combines with J gene TRBJ1-1, with a possible D match to TRBD1 (6 bases). The CDR3 totals 15 residues. Germline V gene sequence: CDR1 GTSNPN, CDR2 SVGIG (reference sequence). Trimming removed 3 bases at V and 7 bases at J, with 21 bases between. The CDR3 DNA follows: TGTGCCTGGAGGGGGGGGACATGGGGGGGAGTTGAAGCTTTCTTT. Residues: CAWRGGTWGGVEAFF.

The V and J genes are TRBV7-6 and TRBJ2-7, with 12 bases aligning to TRBD2. Germline assignment: CDR1 SGHVS and CDR2 FNYEAQ. The CDR3 covers 17 residues. J was trimmed by 2 bases and V by 0 bases; bases with no gene match: 5. The CDR3 is CASSLAGSSGRAYEQYF. The CDR3 DNA is TGTGCCAGCAGCTTAGCGGGGTCTAGCGGGAGGGCCTACGAGCAGTACTTC.

The V and J genes are TRBV5-1 and TRBJ1-2, with D uncertain. V was clipped by 6 bases and J by 2 bases, with 17 bases between them. The CDR3 spans 15 residues. The V gene's germline CDR1 is SGHRS and CDR2 YFSETQ. The CDR3 bases are TGCGCCAGCAAGAGCTCGGTACAGAACAACTATGGCTACACCTTC. Amino acid sequence: CASKSSVQNNYGYTF. Together with reference TRBV5-1 and TRBJ1-2, the CDR3 gives the full variable domain: KAGVTQTPRYLIKTRGQQVTLSCSPISGHRSVSWYQQTPGQGLQFLFEYFSETQRNKGNFPGRFSGRQFSNSRSEMNVSTLELGDSALYLCASKSSVQNNYGYTFGSGTRLTVV.

V gene TRBV19 combines with J gene TRBJ2-7; 7 positions agree with TRBD1. Trimming at V came to 4 bases and at J to 2 bases, leaving 11 bases not matched to a gene. The CDR3 runs 16 residues. Germline CDR1 reads LNHDA; CDR2 reads SQIVND (reference sequence). The CDR3 DNA is TGTGCCAGTAGTAACCAGCACAGGGGATCGACCTACGAGCAGTACTTC. Translated, it gives CASSNQHRGSTYEQYF.

This chain links TRBV6-1 with TRBJ2-7; possibly TRBD1 for D (6 bases). This CDR3 has 11 residues. V was clipped by 8 bases and J by 7 bases, with 12 bases between them. The germline V gene has CDR1 MNHNS and CDR2 SASEGT. CDR3 bases: TGTGCCAGCGCCAGGGGAGTGGAGCAGTACTTC. It translates to CASARGVEQYF.

This chain joins TRBV28 and TRBJ2-7, with TRBD1 as a possible D gene (6 bases). Germline-derived CDR1 and CDR2 are MDHEN and SYDVKM. V was trimmed by 7 bases and J by 2 bases, leaving 15 bases between them. The CDR3 loop spans 14 amino acids. CDR3 sequence reads: CASTQGQQTYEQYF. CDR3 in DNA: TGTGCCAGCACCCAGGGGCAGCAAACCTACGAGCAGTACTTC. The variable domain in full, with the rest retrieved from reference TRBV28 and TRBJ2-7, is DVKVTQSSRYLVKRTGEKVFLECVQDMDHENMFWYRQDPGLGLRLIYFSYDVKMKEKGDIPEGYSVSREKKERFSLILESASTNQTSMYLCASTQGQQTYEQYFGPGTRLTVT.

The chain combines TRBV19 with TRBJ1-5; possible D gene TRBD1, 5 bases. V was trimmed by 0 bases and J by 0 bases, leaving 12 bases between them. The CDR3 covers 17 residues. Germline V gene sequence: CDR1 LNHDA, CDR2 SQIVND (reference sequence). The DNA of the CDR3 is TGTGCCAGTAGTATAGAACTAAGGGGAGATAGCAATCAGCCCCAGCATTTT. It yields the protein CASSIELRGDSNQPQHF.

Details on this clone: A junction end diverges from the germline sequence, so it may reflect a read error. This chain connects TRBV19 to TRBJ2-3; TRBD2 matches at 11 bases. Germline V CDR1 and CDR2: LNHDA, SQIVND (reference sequence). The CDR3 is 14 amino acids. The DNA for the CDR3 is TGTGCCAGTAGAATAGCGGGAGGGTCAGATACGCAGTATTTT. It is translated as CASRIAGGSDTQYF.

The DNA of the CDR3 is TGTGCCAGCAGCGCCGACAAAGCCTACGAGCAGTACTTC. Translation: CASSADKAYEQYF. The J gene is TRBJ2-5, the V gene TRBV7-6; D remains unclear. Gene TRBJ2-7 matches the end of the DNA better, so the J call may be wrong. Germline CDR1 SGHVS, CDR2 FNYEAQ. The CDR3 runs 13 residues.

This chain uses TRBV10-2 with TRBJ1-1; no definite D call. Trimming took 3 bases from V and 5 from J, leaving 7 bases between them. CDR1 is WSHSY, CDR2 SAAADI, per germline. This CDR3 has 12 amino acids. This CDR3 is CASSDAGTEAFF. CDR3 nucleotide sequence: TGCGCCAGCAGTGATGCTGGTACTGAAGCTTTCTTT.